Listed below are T cell receptor beta chains from one sample, sequenced in a study of cytomegalovirus exposure and HLA in healthy donors. The protocol was immunoSEQ multiplex PCR, while the TCRdb copy is restricted to in-frame clones and leaves out a portion. In the table there are roughly 80,000 clones, approximately 80% of which are singletons. Sequenced material: PBMCs. The receptors derive from a man in his forties in good health and CMV-seronegative. Each CDR3 is given with its conserved first and last residue. A D gene is named only where the DNA matches it firmly. Part of the rows lack a size; the others show once, few, many or a class for expanded clones.

V	size	J	D	DNA	CDR3
TRBV9	-	TRBJ2-1	TRBD2	TGTGCCAGCAGCGTAGGGACTAGCGCAAATGAGCAGTTCTTC	CASSVGTSANEQFF
TRBV14	-	TRBJ1-2	-	TGTGCCAGCAGCCAAGTCGGGGGAAGCTACACCTTC	CASSQVGGSYTF
TRBV4-1	-	TRBJ2-1	TRBD2	TGCGCCAGCAGCCAAGTGGCTAGCGGGGGGGCTTTTGAGCAGTTCTTC	CASSQVASGGAFEQFF
TRBV30	-	TRBJ1-2	TRBD1	TGTGCCTGGAGTGCGGGACAGGGGGGGACTAACTATGGCTACACCTTC	CAWSAGQGGTNYGYTF
TRBV4-3	-	TRBJ2-1	TRBD2	TGCGCCAGCAGCCCGGGATGGCTAGCGGGGGGTAATGAGCAGTTCTTC	CASSPGWLAGGNEQFF
TRBV6-6	once	TRBJ2-3	-	TGTGCCAGCATCCTACAGTTTTGGGGGGTAGATACGCAGTATTTT	CASILQFWGVDTQYF
TRBV5-1	-	TRBJ1-2	TRBD1	TGCGCCAGCAGCGGTGCAACAGGGGGCGCATATGGCTACACCTTC	CASSGATGGAYGYTF
TRBV7-9	-	TRBJ1-2	-	TGTGCCAGCAGCCCAGGGCAGGACTACGGCTACACCTTC	CASSPGQDYGYTF
TRBV5-1	-	TRBJ2-5	-	TGCGCCAGCAGCTCGCGGGGAAACAGGGGTCCAAGGGAGACCCAGTACTTC	CASSSRGNRGPRETQYF
TRBV7-2	-	TRBJ1-1	TRBD1	TGTGCCAGCAAAGGACAGGGGGCGGGAAGAACTGAAGCTTTCTTT	CASKGQGAGRTEAFF
TRBV30	-	TRBJ1-4	-	TGTGCCTGGAGTGTCTTTAATGAAAAACTGTTTTTT	CAWSVFNEKLFF
TRBV5-1	-	TRBJ2-7	TRBD1	TGCGCCAGCAGTTTCGCCGGACAGGGGAGGTATTTC	CASSFAGQGRYF
TRBV5-1	-	TRBJ2-3	TRBD1	TGCGCCAGCAGCTCCCTATTCCGAGGGACAGCAACAGATACGCAGTATTTT	CASSSLFRGTATDTQYF
TRBV4-2	-	TRBJ1-2	-	TGTGCCAGCGGGGGGGCAATCCAATATGGCTACACCTTC	CASGGAIQYGYTF
TRBV5-6	-	TRBJ1-1	-	TGTGCCAGCAGCTTTATTACTCCAGGCACTGAAGCTTTCTTT	CASSFITPGTEAFF
TRBV9	-	TRBJ1-1	-	TGTGCCAGCAGCGCCCACATGAACACTGAAGCTTTCTTT	CASSAHMNTEAFF
TRBV10-2	-	TRBJ2-1	-	TGCGCCAGCAGTGAGAGGGGGGGGATCTCCTACAATGAGCAGTTCTTC	CASSERGGISYNEQFF
TRBV11-3	few	TRBJ2-1	TRBD1	TGTGCCAGCAGCGACCGGGACAGGGGTTCCTACAATGAGCAGTTCTTC	CASSDRDRGSYNEQFF
TRBV28	-	TRBJ1-6	-	TGTGCCAGCAGTTTATGGACAGACTTCTCCTATAATTCACCCCTCCACTTT	CASSLWTDFSYNSPLHF
TRBV19	-	TRBJ1-2	-	TGTGCCAGTCGCTTACAGGGATTGTACTATGGCTACACCTTC	CASRLQGLYYGYTF
TRBV27	-	TRBJ2-7	TRBD1	TGTGCCAGCAGTTCCGGACAGGGTATGGCCTACGAGCAGTACTTC	CASSSGQGMAYEQYF
TRBV6-5	few	TRBJ2-2	-	TGTGCCAGCAGTTTACGGGGGGCTGCGAACACCGGGGAGCTGTTTTTT	CASSLRGAANTGELFF
TRBV5-1	-	TRBJ2-7	-	TGCGCCAGCAGCTTAGGGCGGACATCCTACGAGCAGTACTTC	CASSLGRTSYEQYF
TRBV30	few	TRBJ1-5	TRBD1	TGTGCCTGGAGTGTACGGGGGATACAGGGGTCCCCCAATCAGCCCCAGCATTTT	CAWSVRGIQGSPNQPQHF
TRBV6-1	-	TRBJ1-1	-	TGTGCCAGTAATGGAAGGCAGGGAAACACTGAAGCTTTCTTT	CASNGRQGNTEAFF
TRBV5-4	-	TRBJ1-3	-	TGTGCCAGCAGCTTGGAGCCCCAAAACACCATATATTTT	CASSLEPQNTIYF
TRBV5-1	-	TRBJ2-7	-	TGCGCCAGCAGCTTGGCGAGCGGGTTCAGCTCCTACGAGCAGTACTTC	CASSLASGFSSYEQYF
TRBV11-1	-	TRBJ2-3	-	TGTGCCAGCAGCCGCGGGGGCCATAGCACAGATACGCAGTATTTT	CASSRGGHSTDTQYF
TRBV19	once	TRBJ1-2	-	TGTGCCAGTAAATCCGGGGGGTCTGACTATGGCTACACCTTC	CASKSGGSDYGYTF
TRBV19	-	TRBJ1-5	-	TGTGCCAGTAGTATGCAGGGCGGTCAGCCCCAGCATTTT	CASSMQGGQPQHF
TRBV6-5	-	TRBJ1-4	TRBD1	TGTGCCAGCAGTCCTCTGACAGGGGTGAGAGAAAAACTGTTTTTT	CASSPLTGVREKLFF
TRBV28	-	TRBJ2-3	TRBD2	TGTGCCAGCAGTACCCTAGCGGGGGGGAGAAATACGCAGTATTTT	CASSTLAGGRNTQYF
TRBV4-3	few	TRBJ1-2	-	TGCGCCAGCAGCCAAGCCGTGGACAGCCGGAACTATGGCTACACCTTC	CASSQAVDSRNYGYTF
TRBV29-1	-	TRBJ2-1	TRBD2	TGCAGCGGAGGGACTAGCGGCTGGGATGAGCAGTTCTTC	CSGGTSGWDEQFF
TRBV7-2	few	TRBJ1-3	-	TGTGCCAGCAGCTTCAGCCAGCGCGGAAACACCATATATTTT	CASSFSQRGNTIYF
TRBV28	-	TRBJ1-4	TRBD1	TGTGCCAGCAGTTTAGGGACAGGGGGACCGAGTAAACTGTTTTTT	CASSLGTGGPSKLFF
TRBV29-1	-	TRBJ2-1	TRBD2	TGCAGCGTATGGGGGACTAGCGGGGGGGATAGCTCCTACAATGAGCAGTTCTTC	CSVWGTSGGDSSYNEQFF
TRBV2	-	TRBJ2-5	-	TGTGCCAGCACGACGAGGGCTGCAAAAGAGACCCAGTACTTC	CASTTRAAKETQYF
TRBV5-1	-	TRBJ2-7	TRBD1	TGCGCCAGCAGGCCTGACAGGGGCAACAGCGAGCAGTACTTC	CASRPDRGNSEQYF
TRBV13	-	TRBJ2-7	TRBD1	TGTGCCAGCAGCCCCCAAAGGGGGCCCTACGAGCAGTACTTC	CASSPQRGPYEQYF
TRBV14	-	TRBJ1-2	-	TGTGCCAGCAGCCAGGATCTAGCGTCCTATGGCTACACCTTC	CASSQDLASYGYTF
TRBV19	-	TRBJ1-4	TRBD1	TGTGCCAGTAGTCCCCGGGACAGGGGTTCTGGTCGGGGTGAAAAACTGTTTTTT	CASSPRDRGSGRGEKLFF
TRBV27	few	TRBJ1-5	-	TGTGCCAGCAGTCTTAGAAGTATAAGCAATCAGCCCCAGCATTTT	CASSLRSISNQPQHF
TRBV11-2	few	TRBJ2-1	-	TGTGCCAGCAGCTTTTCCGGGTCCTACAATGAGCAGTTCTTC	CASSFSGSYNEQFF